The 28 T cell receptor beta chains in this list originate from one sample, sequenced in a study of post-analysis software for immune sequencing data. Their antigens remain unidentified. The TCR beta cDNA libraries carried unique molecular identifiers. TCRdb redid the calling of the PCR reads with MiXCR, one entry per CDR3 protein. The table records about 380,000 distinct CDR3 sequences, less than 40% of them present only once. Study-level findings and limits: In patients, about 5 TRBV segments were more frequent than in controls, with TRBV5-6, TRBV5-1 and TRBV20-1 among them.

Sequenced material: blood. These receptors all come from a girl under 18 with multiple sclerosis.

V is TRBV20-1 and J is TRBJ1-1; D unclear. V lost 3 bases to trimming and J lost 0 bases, with 14 bases between them. The CDR3 sequence is 15 residues long. CDR1 DFQATT and CDR2 SNEGSKA come from the germline V gene (reference sequence). The CDR3 DNA reads as TGCAGTGCTAGGTGGGCGACCTCCATGAACACTGAAGCTTTCTTT. Translating gives CSARWATSMNTEAFF.

The rearrangement uses TRBV10-3 and TRBJ2-7, with a tentative D call TRBD1 (5 bases). This CDR3 comprises 15 residues. CDR1 and CDR2 from the germline V gene are ENHRY and SYGVKD. Trimming cost V 3 bases and J 5 bases, with 17 bases left between them. In DNA form, the CDR3 reads TGTGCCATCAGTGAACAGGAGTACGATATCCACGAGCAGTACTTC. It translates to CAISEQEYDIHEQYF.

The chain recombines TRBV15 with TRBJ2-1; D may be TRBD1 (5 bases). Trimming removed 1 base at V and 10 bases at J, with 14 bases between. The CDR3 totals 14 residues. CDR1 and CDR2 (germline): LNHNV, YYDKDF (reference sequence). This chain's CDR3 is CATSRGLGPWEQFF. The CDR3 coding sequence is TGTGCCACCAGCAGAGGTCTGGGGCCCTGGGAGCAGTTCTTC.

This chain links TRBV14 with TRBJ1-1; D is possibly TRBD1 (6 bases). V was shortened by 0 bases and J by 4 bases, with 12 bases between the two germline ends. This CDR3 is 15 amino acids long. Per the germline V gene, CDR1 is SGHDN and CDR2 is FVKESK. CDR3 region: CASSQDYREGTEAFF. The CDR3, as DNA: TGTGCCAGCAGCCAAGATTACAGGGAGGGCACTGAAGCTTTCTTT.

In its sample, this clonotype was seen a few times. The chain couples TRBV20-1 to TRBJ2-1; no clear D. CDR3 length: 14 amino acids. V was clipped by 3 bases and J by 6 bases, with 15 bases between them. The V gene's germline CDR1 is DFQATT and CDR2 SNEGSKA (reference sequence). The CDR3, as DNA: TGCAGTGCTAGTCGGGTCGCCGTCCCCAATGAGCAGTTCTTC. It codes for CSASRVAVPNEQFF.

The chain couples TRBV12-3 or TRBV12-4 to TRBJ2-3, with 9 bases fitting TRBD1. V lost 5 bases to trimming and J lost 0 bases; unmatched junction nucleotides: 6. This CDR3 contains 16 residues. CDR3 DNA: TGTGCCAGCAGTACCGGGACAGGGTTGAGCACAGATACGCAGTATTTT. Protein sequence: CASSTGTGLSTDTQYF.

This clonotype showed up just a few times. The chain combines TRBV5-1 with TRBJ2-1, with 12 bases that match TRBD1. The CDR3 contains 18 residues. Germline V CDR1 and CDR2: SGHRS, YFSETQ. V lost 6 bases to trimming and J lost 6 bases; unmatched junction nucleotides: 16. CDR3 sequence reads: CASNRDRGLIYQVNEQFF. CDR3 coding DNA: TGCGCCAGCAACCGGGACAGGGGGCTAATTTATCAGGTCAATGAGCAGTTCTTC.

This clonotype was observed a few times. The rearrangement joins TRBV4-1 to TRBJ2-3; D unclear. Per the germline V gene, CDR1 is MGHRA and CDR2 is YSYEKL. Trimming pared 3 bases from V and 2 bases from J, leaving 3 bases between. The CDR3 covers 12 residues. Here the CDR3 reads CASSQLTDTQYF. Written as DNA, the CDR3 is TGCGCCAGCAGCCAGCTCACAGATACGCAGTATTTT.

The chain links TRBV20-1 to TRBJ1-5, with TRBD1 identical over 10 bases. Losses at the gene ends were 1 base for V and 6 bases for J; bases not matched to a gene: 15. Germline values: CDR1 DFQATT, CDR2 SNEGSKA (reference sequence). The length of the CDR3 is 18 residues. CDR3 nucleotide sequence: TGCAGTGCTAGAGCTAAACTCCCGGGACAGGGGTTGGGTCAGCCCCAGCATTTT. Its translation: CSARAKLPGQGLGQPQHF.

This clonotype was found a few times. V and J are TRBV9 and TRBJ2-3; 9 bases are shared with TRBD2. The V segment lost 5 bases and the J segment 6 bases; nucleotides outside the gene matches: 13. The CDR3 contains 16 residues. Germline V gene sequence: CDR1 SGDLS, CDR2 YYNGEE. The CDR3 spells CASSSPGLAPWDTQYF. The CDR3, as DNA: TGTGCCAGCAGTTCCCCGGGACTAGCTCCTTGGGATACGCAGTATTTT.

This clonotype was recorded at least ten times. The V and J genes are TRBV20-1 and TRBJ2-3; tentative D call: TRBD2 (6 bases). Germline CDR1 reads DFQATT; CDR2 reads SNEGSKA (reference sequence). The length of the CDR3 is 13 residues. V lost 4 bases to trimming and J lost 0 bases, with 8 bases between them. CDR3 in DNA: TGCAGTGCTACCGGGACTAGCACAGATACGCAGTATTTT. The encoded protein is CSATGTSTDTQYF.

This clonotype was counted between two and nine times. The chain carries TRBV12-3 or TRBV12-4 and TRBJ1-5, with 8 bases lining up with TRBD1. CDR3 size: 14 residues. J gave up 6 bases and V 7 bases, and 8 bases lay outside the gene matches. CDR3 nucleotide sequence: TGTGCCAGCACTGACTCAGGGGGCGGTCAGCCCCAGCATTTT. It translates to CASTDSGGGQPQHF.

This rearrangement joins TRBV5-1 to TRBJ2-7; 10 nucleotides align to TRBD2. In germline, CDR1 is SGHRS, CDR2 YFSETQ. V trimming: 0 bases; J trimming: 5 bases; junction bases outside the gene matches: 2. This CDR3 region has 14 residues. The CDR3: CASSLELAGNEQYF. In DNA form, the CDR3 reads TGCGCCAGCAGCTTGGAACTAGCGGGGAACGAGCAGTACTTC.

This clonotype was seen more than once but under ten times. This chain uses TRBV20-1 with TRBJ1-1, with TRBD1 matching over 7 bases. The germline V gene encodes CDR1 DFQATT and CDR2 SNEGSKA (reference sequence). J was trimmed by 5 bases and V by 6 bases; bases with no gene match: 0. The CDR3 covers 10 residues. CDR3 bases: TGCAGTGCGGACAGGACTGAAGCTTTCTTT. This gives the protein CSADRTEAFF.

This rearrangement joins TRBV12-3 or TRBV12-4 to TRBJ1-6; no clear D. The V end was cut by 2 bases, the J end by 8 bases, with 7 bases between. The length of the CDR3 is 13 residues. The CDR3 DNA sequence: TGTGCCAGCAGTTTACGGACGGATTCACCCCTCCACTTT. It encodes CASSLRTDSPLHF.

This clonotype was seen a few times. This sequence joins TRBV3-1 and TRBJ1-2; 9 nucleotides line up with TRBD1. The germline gives CDR1 LGHDT, CDR2 YNNKEL (reference sequence). With 0 bases clipped from V and 4 bases from J, the junction kept 9 bases outside the gene matches. The CDR3 length is 17 residues. The CDR3 spells CASSQDWDRERAYGYTF. The CDR3 DNA reads as TGTGCCAGCAGCCAAGATTGGGACAGGGAGCGGGCCTATGGCTACACCTTC.

This chain connects TRBV3-1 to TRBJ2-5; D is unclear. This CDR3 is built from 12 residues. Germline V CDR1 and CDR2: LGHDT, YNNKEL (reference sequence). V was clipped by 0 bases and J by 6 bases, with 5 bases between them. CDR3 nucleotides: TGTGCCAGCAGCCAAGAAAGAAAGACCCAGTACTTC. Amino acids: CASSQERKTQYF.

The rearrangement links TRBV12-3 or TRBV12-4 to TRBJ2-1; D possibly corresponds to TRBD1 (6 bases). This CDR3 contains 17 residues. Trimming took 5 bases from V and 1 from J, leaving 18 bases between them. The CDR3 DNA reads TGTGCCAGCAGTCTACCTTTAAGGGGGAGATCCTACAATGAGCAGTTCTTC. Protein product: CASSLPLRGRSYNEQFF.

J is TRBJ2-1 and V is TRBV20-1, with 8 bases aligning to TRBD2. The CDR3 sequence is 14 residues long. V shed 3 bases and J 8 bases; nucleotides not matched to a gene: 9. CDR1 is DFQATT and CDR2 is SNEGSKA in the germline V gene (reference sequence). CDR3 region: CSASQAGGLYEQFF. CDR3 bases: TGCAGTGCTAGTCAGGCGGGGGGTTTATATGAGCAGTTCTTC.

This clonotype was recorded a few times. V and J are TRBV7-9 and TRBJ2-7; D gene unclear. V was trimmed by 0 bases and J by 4 bases, leaving 10 bases between them. Germline CDR1 SEHNR, CDR2 FQNEAQ (reference sequence). The CDR3 contains 14 residues. The CDR3 coding sequence is TGTGCCAGCAGCTTAGCCGCGACGCAATACGAGCAGTACTTC. It yields the protein CASSLAATQYEQYF.

The chain links TRBV7-9 to TRBJ2-7, with TRBD2 matching 11 bases. V lost 4 bases to trimming and J lost 0 bases; unmatched junction nucleotides: 14. The length of the CDR3 is 19 residues. Germline CDR1 SEHNR, CDR2 FQNEAQ (reference sequence). The CDR3 here is CASSSHGTSGGVSSYEQYF. Written as DNA, the CDR3 is TGTGCCAGCAGCTCACATGGAACTAGCGGGGGAGTGAGCTCCTACGAGCAGTACTTC.

The V and J genes are TRBV20-1 and TRBJ1-1; D is possibly TRBD1 (5 bases). Germline CDR1 DFQATT, CDR2 SNEGSKA (reference sequence). This CDR3 contains 14 residues. The V gene lost 0 bases and the J gene lost 6 bases, with 14 bases spanning the gap. The CDR3 DNA follows: TGCAGTGCTAGAGATATGGAGGGGCAAGCTGAAGCTTTCTTT. This gives the protein CSARDMEGQAEAFF.

The J gene is TRBJ2-5, the V gene TRBV4-3; D is perhaps TRBD1 or TRBD2 (7 bases each). The V and J ends lost 7 bases and 5 bases respectively, with 17 bases between them. This CDR3 comprises 14 residues. In germline, CDR1 is LGHNA, CDR2 YSLEER. The CDR3 sequence is CASTQGGVEETQYF. The DNA of the CDR3 is TGCGCCAGCACCCAGGGGGGGGTTGAGGAGACCCAGTACTTC.

Written as DNA, the CDR3 is TGTGCCACCAGCGGTCAGAGGGATCAGCCCCAGCATTTT. It encodes CATSGQRDQPQHF. V is TRBV24-1 and J is TRBJ1-5; D gene uncertain. Germline CDR1 is KGHDR and CDR2 is SFDVKD. Trimming took off 7 bases at V and 5 bases at J, with 11 bases between the two ends. The CDR3 length is 13 residues.

CDR3 sequence (DNA): TGTGCCAGTACCACTAGTTCGGGCGCCTACAATGAGCAGTTCTTC. It codes for CASTTSSGAYNEQFF. The J gene is TRBJ2-1, the V gene TRBV19; possibly TRBD2 for D (5 bases). Germline V gives CDR1 LNHDA, CDR2 SQIVND (reference sequence). V was shortened by 7 bases and J by 2 bases, with 15 bases between the two germline ends. CDR3 length: 15 residues.

As concerns this clonotype: Sequence at one end of the junction differs from germline and may be a read error. The V and J genes are TRBV6-6 and TRBJ1-4; D not resolved. This CDR3 spans 14 amino acids. Germline assignment: CDR1 MNHNY and CDR2 SVGAGI (reference sequence). The CDR3 spells CASRRVATNETLFF. DNA for the CDR3: TGTGCCAGCAGGAGAGTTGCAACTAATGAAACACTGTTTTTT.

This rearrangement joins TRBV4-1 to TRBJ1-1, with TRBD1 as a possible D gene (5 bases). This CDR3 has 15 residues. In germline, CDR1 is MGHRA, CDR2 YSYEKL. Between the trimmed V and J ends, which lost 8 bases and 3 bases, there was a span of 19 bases. Here the CDR3 reads CASVPGPRGDTEAFF. The CDR3 DNA follows: TGCGCCAGCGTCCCGGGCCCTAGGGGAGACACTGAAGCTTTCTTT.

This clonotype was seen more than once but under ten times. The V call is TRBV12-3 or TRBV12-4, the J call TRBJ2-1; TRBD2 aligns across 7 bases. Trimming removed 5 bases from V and 4 bases from J; junction bases left unmatched: 11. The CDR3 is 16 amino acids. The DNA for the CDR3 is TGTGCCAGCAGTCTAAGCGGGGCTCACCATTACAATGAGCAGTTCTTC. Protein: CASSLSGAHHYNEQFF.